These 32 T cell receptor beta chains share one sample of origin, sequenced in a study of T cells in Graves' hyperthyroidism and ophthalmopathy. It was RNA transcripts that yielded the amplified TCR beta CDR3 regions. The primer set for the first-round RT-PCR of the TCR CDR3 was HTBI. TCRdb analysed the multiplex PCR reads with MiXCR anew, one entry per CDR3 protein. The repertoire holds some 500,000 distinct CDR3 sequences, with about 16% as singletons. The sample consisted of blood. The receptors were gathered from a woman in her 30s with Graves' ophthalmopathy.

In regard to this clonotype: One junction end disagrees with the germline gene, perhaps due to a read error. The genes are TRBV29-1 and TRBJ1-2; no definite D call. The CDR3 sequence is 15 residues long. CDR1 SQVTM and CDR2 ANQGSEA come from the germline V gene. The DNA for the CDR3 is TGCAGCGTTAAGTCCCCGCAGCAAGCTAACTACGGCTACACCTTC. It translates to CSVKSPQQANYGYTF.

Regarding this clonotype: A much larger clone lies one base from this, so it may be a read error. It is likely a read error, because the conserved phenylalanine at the end of the CDR3 is missing. The chain carries TRBV7-9 and TRBJ1-2, with 7 positions matching TRBD1. CDR1 is SEHNR, CDR2 FQNEAQ, per germline (reference sequence). This CDR3 has 13 residues. The ends lost 5 bases at V and 6 bases at J; junction bases unmatched: 6. CDR3 region: CASSPPGTDGYTL. The CDR3 nucleotides are TGTGCCAGCAGCCCCCCCGGGACAGATGGCTACACCCTC.

This clonotype was detected ten times or more. The CDR3 sequence is CAWTSKGADTQYF. The CDR3 DNA reads as TGTGCCTGGACTAGTAAGGGTGCAGATACGCAGTATTTT. V is TRBV30 and J is TRBJ2-3; unclear D gene. The CDR3 runs 13 residues. V was shortened by 4 bases and J by 4 bases, with 12 bases between the two germline ends. CDR1 is GTSNPN, CDR2 SVGIG, per germline (reference sequence).

This clonotype was seen at least ten times. This chain links TRBV2 with TRBJ2-7; weak D call: TRBD1 (6 bases). The CDR3 length is 13 residues. Trimming stripped 9 bases from V and 3 bases from J, with 15 bases between. Germline V gives CDR1 SNHLY, CDR2 FYNNEI. The CDR3 bases are TGTGCCAGTAAACAACAGGGAGACTACGAGCAGTACTTC. This sequence encodes CASKQQGDYEQYF.

This clonotype was seen a handful of times. DNA for the CDR3: TGTGCCAGCAGCCGGGATCTAGCGGGATGGGATGAGCAGTTCTTC. Translating it yields CASSRDLAGWDEQFF. The chain employs TRBV14 and TRBJ2-1; 9 positions match TRBD2. Trimming took 4 bases from V and 8 from J; bases not matched to a gene: 9. Germline V CDR1 and CDR2: SGHDN, FVKESK. This CDR3 contains 15 residues.

This clonotype was picked up many times. The V and J genes are TRBV12-3 or TRBV12-4 and TRBJ1-2; tentatively, D is TRBD1 (5 bases). The CDR3 has 15 residues. Deletions cut 4 bases from V and 3 bases from J, with 15 bases between. CDR3 sequence reads: CASSYLPGGDYGYTF. CDR3 DNA sequence: TGTGCCAGCAGTTACCTGCCTGGGGGGGACTATGGCTACACCTTC.

Concerning this clonotype: The germline gene is not matched at one end of the junction; a read error may be the cause. The rearrangement links TRBV28 to TRBJ1-1; weak D call: TRBD1 (5 bases). The CDR3 loop spans 13 amino acids. The germline V gene encodes CDR1 MDHEN and CDR2 SYDVKM. This CDR3 is CASAEQVNTEAFF. The CDR3 nucleotides are TGTGCCAGCGCAGAACAGGTGAATACTGAAGCTTTCTTT.

This clonotype was seen a handful of times. The V and J genes are TRBV4-1 and TRBJ1-5; possibly TRBD1 for D (5 bases). V was pared by 4 bases and J by 0 bases, with 16 bases between. Germline values: CDR1 MGHRA, CDR2 YSYEKL. The CDR3 runs to 17 residues. Here the CDR3 DNA reads TGCGCCAGCAGCCCAGGCCTCCAGGGTAATAGCAATCAGCCCCAGCATTTT. It translates to CASSPGLQGNSNQPQHF.

This clonotype was seen repeatedly, ten times or more. The chain couples TRBV28 to TRBJ2-5, with TRBD2 identical over 7 bases. The V gene's germline CDR1 is MDHEN and CDR2 SYDVKM. There are 13 residues in the CDR3. The V and J ends lost 7 bases and 4 bases, in that order; junction bases with no gene match: 6. The chain's CDR3 is CASMGGGGETQYF. As DNA, the CDR3 is TGTGCCAGCATGGGGGGGGGTGGAGAGACCCAGTACTTC.

The chain uses TRBV30 and TRBJ2-1, with D perhaps TRBD1 or TRBD2 (5 bases each). Germline CDR1 and CDR2: GTSNPN and SVGIG (reference sequence). V lost 3 bases and J 7 bases, leaving 7 bases between the germline ends. The CDR3 length is 11 residues. The CDR3 sequence: CAWRWGNEQFF. DNA for the CDR3: TGTGCCTGGAGGTGGGGGAATGAGCAGTTCTTC.

CDR3 loop: CATSDFGGSSTDTQYF. As DNA, the CDR3 is TGTGCCACCAGTGATTTCGGGGGTTCGAGCACAGATACGCAGTATTTT. The chain couples TRBV24-1 to TRBJ2-3; tentatively, D is TRBD2 (6 bases). Trimming removed 1 base from V and 0 bases from J, with 10 bases in between. The CDR3 loop spans 16 amino acids. Germline V CDR1 and CDR2: KGHDR, SFDVKD.

This clonotype was seen repeatedly, ten times or more. J is TRBJ2-3 and V is TRBV7-9; the D is unclear. CDR1 SEHNR and CDR2 FQNEAQ come from the germline V gene (reference sequence). V was cut by 3 bases and J by 6 bases, with 13 bases left in between. The CDR3 loop spans 14 amino acids. The CDR3 nucleotides are TGTGCCAGCAGCTTGGGCCCAGCCAGGGATACGCAGTATTTT. Amino acid sequence: CASSLGPARDTQYF.

CDR3 DNA sequence: TGTGCCAGCAGTTTTCAGGGGCTGGAAGGCTACACCTTC. Translated, it gives CASSFQGLEGYTF. The chain links TRBV27 to TRBJ1-2; perhaps TRBD1 as D (6 bases). CDR1 and CDR2 from the germline V gene are MNHEY and SMNVEV (reference sequence). Trimming cost V 3 bases and J 8 bases, with 13 bases left between them. This CDR3 comprises 13 residues.

The chain has TRBV3-1 and TRBJ2-5, with D possibly being TRBD1 or TRBD2 (5 bases each). The CDR3 has 13 amino acids. V was shortened by 5 bases and J by 9 bases, with 16 bases between the two germline ends. The germline V gene has CDR1 LGHDT and CDR2 YNNKEL (reference sequence). The DNA of the CDR3 is TGTGCCAGCAGCGTTGGGACGGGCGAGTCCCAGTACTTC. Protein product: CASSVGTGESQYF.

The chain has TRBV4-1 and TRBJ2-7, with 10 bases that match TRBD2. Germline V gene lookup returns CDR1 MGHRA and CDR2 YSYEKL. The V gene end was trimmed by 0 bases and the J gene end by 0 bases; junction bases not matched to a gene: 8. CDR3 length: 18 amino acids. DNA for the CDR3: TGCGCCAGCAGCCAAGAAAGGGCTAGCGGGAGTAACTCCTACGAGCAGTACTTC. Translated, it gives CASSQERASGSNSYEQYF.

This clonotype was seen at least ten times. The genes are TRBV6-2 or TRBV6-3 and TRBJ2-1; D not resolved. Germline V gives CDR1 MNHEY, CDR2 SVGEGT. The CDR3 extends over 13 amino acids. V was pared by 7 bases and J by 4 bases, with 11 bases between. In DNA, the CDR3 is TGTGCCAGCATAGATGGCGGTTACAATGAGCAGTTCTTC. This encodes CASIDGGYNEQFF.

This clonotype was detected only a few times. The chain joins TRBV6-1 to TRBJ1-1, with 7 bases fitting TRBD1. J gave up 10 bases and V 3 bases, and 8 bases lay outside the gene matches. The germline V gene encodes CDR1 MNHNS and CDR2 SASEGT. The CDR3 is 13 residues long. CDR3 in amino acids: CASSDKRGRVAFF. The CDR3 DNA sequence: TGTGCCAGCAGTGACAAGAGGGGGCGGGTAGCTTTCTTT.

This clonotype was seen ten or more times. V is TRBV20-1 and J is TRBJ1-4; tentatively, D is TRBD1 (6 bases). Trimming cost V 1 base and J 8 bases, with 23 bases left between them. The germline CDR1 and CDR2 sequences are DFQATT and SNEGSKA (reference sequence). The CDR3 has 17 residues. CDR3 in DNA: TGCAGTGCTAGAGCGCGACAGGATGGAGGTCGGCGCGAAAAACTGTTTTTT. Protein product: CSARARQDGGRREKLFF.

This clonotype came up many times. The V gene is TRBV5-1, the J gene TRBJ2-1; 8 positions match TRBD1. The CDR3 has 17 residues. After removal of 2 bases from V and 3 bases from J, the junction contained 10 bases not matched to a gene. Germline V gene data show CDR1 as SGHRS and CDR2 as YFSETQ. The CDR3 bases are TGCGCCAGCAGCTTCACAACCGACAGGGGCTACTACAATGAGCAGTTCTTC. Amino acids: CASSFTTDRGYYNEQFF.

Only a few counts were recorded for this clonotype. The chain joins TRBV6-5 to TRBJ1-5, with no clear D. Germline-derived CDR1 and CDR2 are MNHEY and SVGAGI. The CDR3 runs to 14 residues. Between the trimmed V and J ends, which lost 0 bases and 6 bases, there was a span of 9 bases. CDR3 coding DNA: TGTGCCAGCAGTTACTCGAGTCTCGGTCAGCCCCAGCATTTT. This encodes CASSYSSLGQPQHF.

This clonotype showed up many times. The rearrangement joins TRBV10-3 to TRBJ2-5; D not certain. Germline V gives CDR1 ENHRY, CDR2 SYGVKD. Trimming pared 4 bases from V and 3 bases from J, leaving 9 bases between. The CDR3 runs 13 residues. The chain's CDR3 is CAISGQPKETQYF. The CDR3 coding sequence is TGTGCCATCAGTGGTCAGCCAAAAGAGACCCAGTACTTC.

This clonotype came up many times. The V and J genes are TRBV12-3 or TRBV12-4 and TRBJ2-5, with 10 bases that match TRBD1. V lost 7 bases to trimming and J lost 4 bases; unmatched junction nucleotides: 6. The CDR3 extends over 14 amino acids. CDR3 in amino acids: CASTPRQGAETQYF. CDR3 nucleotide sequence: TGTGCCAGCACCCCACGACAGGGGGCAGAGACCCAGTACTTC.

This clonotype appeared many times. The chain uses TRBV20-1 and TRBJ2-7; possibly TRBD1 for D (5 bases). The CDR3 has 12 amino acids. Germline-derived CDR1 and CDR2 are DFQATT and SNEGSKA (reference sequence). Between the trimmed V and J ends, which lost 1 base and 5 bases, there was a span of 9 bases. CDR3 DNA: TGCAGTGCTAGAGGCGGCAGGGACGAGCAGTACTTC. Translated, it gives CSARGGRDEQYF.

The V gene is TRBV7-2, the J gene TRBJ2-7, with D uncertain. Germline CDR1 reads SGHTA; CDR2 reads FQGNSA. V lost 5 bases and J lost 5, with 16 bases in between. The CDR3 has 14 residues. The CDR3 DNA is TGTGCCAGCAGCCCCCCTCCGCACCTCCACGAGCAGTACTTC. This gives the protein CASSPPPHLHEQYF.

About this clonotype itself: The CDR3 carries no conserved terminal phenylalanine or tryptophan, so it likely arises from a read error. The chain is built from TRBV6-1 and TRBJ1-1, with D uncertain. V was clipped by 4 bases and J by 1 base, with 10 bases between them. The CDR3 contains 14 residues. Germline V lookup: CDR1 MNHNS, CDR2 SASEGT. The CDR3, as DNA: TGTGCCAGCAGTGGTCCGGGTTGGAACACTGAAGCTTTCTGT. Its protein is CASSGPGWNTEAFC.

The chain recombines TRBV27 with TRBJ2-1; D may be TRBD1 (6 bases). Germline V lookup: CDR1 MNHEY, CDR2 SMNVEV (reference sequence). Trimming stripped 6 bases from V and 2 bases from J, with 14 bases between. The CDR3 sequence is 15 residues long. CDR3 nucleotides: TGTGCCAGCAGGGTCAGGGGAAGGCCCTACAATGAGCAGTTCTTC. It translates to CASRVRGRPYNEQFF.

This clonotype was seen ten or more times. CDR3 amino acids: CSARDDSGRLGNEQFF. The CDR3 DNA reads TGCAGTGCTAGAGATGACAGCGGGAGATTGGGAAATGAGCAGTTCTTC. The V and J genes are TRBV20-1 and TRBJ2-1; 8 nucleotides align to TRBD2. Germline-derived CDR1 and CDR2 are DFQATT and SNEGSKA (reference sequence). The junction had 11 bases not matched to a gene; V was cut back by 0 bases and J by 7 bases. The length of the CDR3 is 16 residues.

This clonotype was found many times. The genes are TRBV12-3 or TRBV12-4 and TRBJ1-5; D unclear. The germline V and J ends were trimmed by 6 bases and 0 bases, with 15 bases remaining between them. This CDR3 has 16 amino acids. The CDR3 bases are TGTGCCAGCAGCTTTGTTGAAGGGTATAGCAATCAGCCCCAGCATTTT. Translating gives CASSFVEGYSNQPQHF.

The table lists this clonotype with many counts. This chain uses TRBV2 with TRBJ2-1; maybe TRBD2 (6 bases). The CDR3 runs 12 residues. Germline V lookup: CDR1 SNHLY, CDR2 FYNNEI. V shed 7 bases and J shed 4 bases, with 8 bases lying between them. CDR3 region: CASKGRYNEQFF. CDR3 sequence (DNA): TGTGCCAGCAAAGGGAGGTACAATGAGCAGTTCTTC.

This chain links TRBV20-1 with TRBJ1-3; TRBD1 is a possible D gene (6 bases). The CDR3 is 15 residues long. CDR1 and CDR2 from the germline V gene are DFQATT and SNEGSKA (reference sequence). The V gene lost 0 bases and the J gene lost 3 bases, with 12 bases spanning the gap. DNA of the CDR3: TGCAGTGCTAGAGACCCTGGACAGTTTGGAAACACCATATATTTT. Residues: CSARDPGQFGNTIYF.

As for this clonotype: A read error may explain this, as a much larger clone is one base away. This chain connects TRBV10-3 to TRBJ2-1; 13 bases map to TRBD2. CDR3 length equals 14 residues. The ends lost 5 bases at V and 6 bases at J; junction bases unmatched: 1. Germline CDR1 and CDR2: ENHRY and SYGVKD. CDR3 sequence reads: CAISWTSGSNEQFF. DNA of the CDR3: TGTGCCATCAGTTGGACTAGCGGGAGCAATGAGCAGTTCTTC.

At least ten counts were recorded for this clonotype. The gene calls are TRBV3-1 and TRBJ2-3; D unresolved. V lost 3 bases, J lost 8 bases, and 9 bases lay in between. Germline-derived CDR1 and CDR2 are LGHDT and YNNKEL (reference sequence). The CDR3 runs to 12 residues. The CDR3 nucleotides read TGTGCCAGCAGCCAGTCAGTTGGTACGCAGTATTTT. It is translated as CASSQSVGTQYF.